Sequencing of this T cell receptor (beta chain) was carried out in a study of beta chain features in type 1 diabetes. All of the isolated RNA was reverse transcribed, so expressed TCRB transcripts were sequenced. Some clones are missing from TCRdb's copy, which holds only in-frame ones; the method was immunoSEQ multiplex PCR. Of over 300,000 clones in the sample, around 8% are singletons; the top ten hold 0.44%. In its sample, this clone was seen a few times. The germline gives CDR1 SGHTA, CDR2 FQGNSA. J lost 5 bases, V lost 0 bases, and 2 bases had no gene match. This CDR3 has 16 residues. V gene TRBV7-2 combines with J gene TRBJ2-5; 14 bases align to TRBD2. The sample taken for sequencing was central memory CD4+ T cells from blood. The TCR originated in a woman in her late teens or twenties in good health. The CDR3 DNA sequence: TGTGCCAGCAGCTTAGCGGGACTAGCGGGAGTGGAGACCCAGTACTTC. Translated: CASSLAGLAGVETQYF.